The sequence of this T cell receptor beta chain was determined in a study of T cells in Graves' hyperthyroidism and ophthalmopathy. General observations from the study: Ophthalmopathy was identified by the model a median about 6.4 months ahead of onset.

There were TCR beta CDR3 regions amplified from RNA transcripts. HTBI primers were used for first-round RT-PCR of the TCR CDR3. TCRdb redid the calling of the multiplex PCR reads with MiXCR, one entry per CDR3 protein. The repertoire holds under 400,000 distinct CDR3 sequences, with approximately 14% as singletons. This clonotype was seen many times. The target antigen is unknown. PBMCs were collected from an approximately 9.3 ml volume of fresh peripheral blood. From germline, CDR1 is LGHDT and CDR2 YNNKEL (reference sequence). This CDR3 is 13 amino acids long. Trimming removed 6 bases from V and 7 bases from J, with 15 bases in between.

The sequenced material came from blood. The V and J genes are TRBV3-1 and TRBJ1-1; D possibly corresponds to TRBD1 (5 bases). The source of this sequence is a woman in her sixties or seventies with Graves' hyperthyroidism. The CDR3 protein is CASRNRDLGEAFF. CDR3 coding DNA: TGTGCCAGCAGAAACCGGGACTTAGGTGAAGCTTTCTTT.